Presented here are 16 T cell receptor beta chains from one specimen sequenced in a study of T cells after yellow fever vaccination. Via MiXCR, TCRdb re-called the 5' RACE reads, giving one row per CDR3 protein. The table lists some 560,000 distinct CDR3 sequences, approximately 21% of them singletons. The specimen was PBMCs, collected 15 days after the yellow fever booster vaccination. The source is a young man who received the YFV17D yellow fever vaccine.

This clonotype was counted only a few times. The rearrangement joins TRBV7-9 to TRBJ2-7, with 8 bases matching TRBD1. The CDR3 has 15 amino acids. The V segment lost 5 bases and the J segment 6 bases; nucleotides outside the gene matches: 12. Germline assignment: CDR1 SEHNR and CDR2 FQNEAQ (reference sequence). Here the CDR3 DNA reads TGTGCCAGCAGCCACGGACAGGGACCGAGCAGCGAGCAGTACTTC. Its protein is CASSHGQGPSSEQYF.

This clonotype was seen a handful of times. The chain recombines TRBV14 with TRBJ2-2; possible D gene TRBD2, 5 bases. The CDR3 totals 15 residues. V gave up 1 base and J gave up 2 bases, with 8 bases separating them. The germline CDR1 and CDR2 sequences are SGHDN and FVKESK. The CDR3: CASSQARTNTGELFF. For the CDR3, the DNA is TGTGCCAGCAGCCAAGCCAGGACTAACACCGGGGAGCTGTTTTTT. Looking up the rest from reference TRBV14 and TRBJ2-2 gives the full variable domain: EAGVTQFPSHSVIEKGQTVTLRCDPISGHDNLYWYRRVMGKEIKFLLHFVKESKQDESGMPNNRFLAERTGGTYSTLKVQPAELEDSGVYFCASSQARTNTGELFFGEGSRLTVL.

The rearrangement links TRBV7-2 to TRBJ1-1; D is perhaps TRBD1 (5 bases). This CDR3 spans 15 amino acids. V was clipped by 5 bases and J by 4 bases, with 17 bases between them. Germline CDR1 reads SGHTA; CDR2 reads FQGNSA. CDR3 amino acids: CASSPGAGVGTEAFF. The CDR3 nucleotides are TGTGCCAGCAGCCCCGGGGCGGGTGTGGGCACTGAAGCTTTCTTT.

The chain carries TRBV11-2 and TRBJ1-1; perhaps TRBD1 as D (5 bases). The germline V gene has CDR1 SGHAT and CDR2 FQNNGV. The CDR3 is 14 residues long. V lost 5 bases and J 4 bases, leaving 14 bases between the germline ends. CDR3 sequence: CASSRDSFGTEAFF. DNA of the CDR3: TGTGCCAGCAGCCGCGACAGTTTCGGCACTGAAGCTTTCTTT. The entire variable domain, with the rest obtained from reference TRBV11-2 and TRBJ1-1, is as follows: EAGVAQSPRYKIIEKRQSVAFWCNPISGHATLYWYQQILGQGPKLLIQFQNNGVVDDSQLPKDRFSAERLKGVDSTLKIQPAKLEDSAVYLCASSRDSFGTEAFFGQGTRLTVV.

For this clonotype: This could be a read error, since a much larger clone is one nucleotide away. J is TRBJ2-1 and V is TRBV24-1; the D gene is possibly TRBD1 (6 bases). From germline, CDR1 is KGHDR and CDR2 SFDVKD. The CDR3 has 12 residues. The CDR3, as DNA: TGTGCCACCACCCAGGGGCGTGGTGAGCAGATCTTC. It codes for CATTQGRGEQIF.

The rearrangement uses TRBV4-3 and TRBJ2-7; no reliable D call. Trimming pared 1 base from V and 0 bases from J, leaving 10 bases between. The CDR3 is 15 residues long. CDR1 and CDR2 from the germline V gene are LGHNA and YSLEER. The CDR3 DNA follows: TGCGCCAGCAGCCAAGCCCGTCTCAGCTCCTACGAGCAGTACTTC. It specifies CASSQARLSSYEQYF.

This clonotype was seen a few times. The J gene is TRBJ2-5, the V gene TRBV6-1, with TRBD2 identical over 15 bases. The J segment lost 4 bases and the V segment lost 6 bases, leaving 6 bases of the junction unmatched. The CDR3 is made up of 16 amino acids. CDR1 MNHNS and CDR2 SASEGT come from the germline V gene. In DNA form, the CDR3 reads TGTGCCAGCAGGGGGACTAGCGGGAGGAACGGAGAGACCCAGTACTTC. This translates into CASRGTSGRNGETQYF.

The gene calls are TRBV27 and TRBJ1-5, with 11 positions matching TRBD1. The CDR3 has 13 amino acids. The trim removed 6 bases at V and 8 bases at J, leaving 3 bases unmatched. The V gene's germline CDR1 is MNHEY and CDR2 SMNVEV (reference sequence). CDR3 in amino acids: CASRRTGGEPQHF. The DNA of the CDR3 is TGTGCCAGCAGGCGGACAGGGGGCGAGCCCCAGCATTTT.

The rearrangement links TRBV6-5 to TRBJ2-7; TRBD1 agrees at 9 bases. Germline CDR1 is MNHEY and CDR2 is SVGAGI. This CDR3 has 15 residues. The ends lost 6 bases at V and 6 bases at J; junction bases unmatched: 12. CDR3 nucleotides: TGTGCCAGCAGCTACCATCCGGGACAGGGACCCGAGCAGTACTTC. This gives the protein CASSYHPGQGPEQYF.

The V and J genes are TRBV7-2 and TRBJ2-5; D is ambiguous. With 6 bases removed from V and 4 bases from J, the gap between germline ends came to 15 bases. Germline V gives CDR1 SGHTA, CDR2 FQGNSA. This CDR3 is built from 14 residues. The CDR3 DNA reads as TGTGCCAGCAGAATCAAGGCGACCGGAGAGACCCAGTACTTC. This encodes CASRIKATGETQYF.

The chain has TRBV19 and TRBJ2-2; 11 nucleotides agree with TRBD2. The CDR3 covers 14 residues. Germline-derived CDR1 and CDR2 are LNHDA and SQIVND (reference sequence). Trimming took 6 bases from V and 7 from J; bases not matched to a gene: 4. The CDR3 sequence: CASSGTSGVGELFF. Here the CDR3 DNA reads TGTGCCAGTAGCGGGACTAGCGGTGTCGGGGAGCTGTTTTTT.

Only a few counts were recorded for this clonotype. The chain links TRBV5-4 to TRBJ1-2; D is ambiguous. The CDR3 has 12 amino acids. V was clipped by 2 bases and J by 6 bases, with 8 bases between them. CDR1 SGHNT and CDR2 YYREEE come from the germline V gene (reference sequence). The CDR3 here is CASSFGRDGYTF. The CDR3 bases are TGTGCCAGCAGCTTTGGTAGAGATGGCTACACCTTC.

This chain links TRBV27 with TRBJ2-1; D is possibly TRBD2 (6 bases). Germline assignment: CDR1 MNHEY and CDR2 SMNVEV (reference sequence). This CDR3 is 14 amino acids long. V shed 7 bases and J shed 3 bases, with 13 bases lying between them. The CDR3 DNA sequence: TGTGCCAGCACCGTTAGCGGATTCTACAATGAGCAGTTCTTC. Translating it yields CASTVSGFYNEQFF.

The gene calls are TRBV11-1 and TRBJ2-1, with TRBD2 identical over 9 bases. Germline V gene data show CDR1 as SGHAT and CDR2 as FQDESV (reference sequence). The length of the CDR3 is 15 residues. The V gene end was trimmed by 7 bases and the J gene end by 3 bases; junction bases not matched to a gene: 7. This chain's CDR3 is CASTLGTSHYNEQFF. In nucleotides, the CDR3 is TGTGCCAGCACCCTCGGGACTAGCCACTACAATGAGCAGTTCTTC.

This clonotype came up a few times. The chain has TRBV27 and TRBJ2-7, with D possibly TRBD2 on 6 matching bases. V dropped 10 bases and J dropped 6 bases, with 22 bases sitting between them. The CDR3 extends over 14 amino acids. Germline CDR1 reads MNHEY; CDR2 reads SMNVEV (reference sequence). The CDR3 sequence: CATSVAGGKSEQYF. DNA for the CDR3: TGTGCCACCAGCGTAGCTGGCGGGAAAAGCGAGCAGTACTTC.

The CDR3 DNA sequence: TGTGCCAGCTCATTACTAGGAAGTGGGGCAGATACGCAGTATTTT. Encoded protein: CASSLLGSGADTQYF. The chain links TRBV18 to TRBJ2-3; TRBD2 is a possible D gene (5 bases). The CDR3 contains 15 residues. The V end lost 5 bases, the J end lost 4 bases, and 16 bases lay between the germline ends. Germline V CDR1 and CDR2: KGHSH, LQKENI.